These T cell receptor beta chains were read from a single sample in a study of blood T cell repertoires in COVID-19. Sequencing used immunoSEQ multiplex PCR; TCRdb keeps in-frame clones, though not all of them. This table holds about 280,000 clones, around 85% found once. The material sequenced was PBMCs or T cells enriched from blood (not recorded which). Every receptor here comes from a woman in her 50s who had recovered from COVID-19. CDR3s include the opening cysteine and the closing phenylalanine or tryptophan. A D gene is named only where the DNA matches it firmly. Size values are once, few and many counts, or a class for expanded clones, and some rows have none.

V	size	J	D	CDR3	DNA
TRBV4-2	.	TRBJ1-4	TRBD1	CASSQDYRGSGTNEKLFF	TGTGCCAGCAGCCAAGACTACAGGGGCTCCGGAACTAATGAAAAACTGTTTTTT
TRBV4-2	.	TRBJ1-1	.	CASSPREDTEAFF	TGTGCCAGCAGCCCCAGGGAAGACACTGAAGCTTTCTTT
TRBV28	.	TRBJ2-7	TRBD2	CASSWAGAYEQYF	TGTGCCAGCAGTTGGGCGGGGGCCTACGAGCAGTACTTC
TRBV5-4	few	TRBJ1-2	.	CASSQSRPQNYGYTF	TGTGCCAGCAGCCAGTCCCGACCACAGAACTATGGCTACACCTTC
TRBV11-2	.	TRBJ2-2	TRBD2	CASSSRLAANTGELFF	TGTGCCAGCAGCTCACGACTAGCGGCAAACACCGGGGAGCTGTTTTTT
TRBV5-1	once	TRBJ1-1	.	CASSDRMNTEAFF	TGCGCCAGCAGTGACAGAATGAACACTGAAGCTTTCTTT
TRBV27	.	TRBJ1-2	.	CASSSDRFTYGYTF	TGTGCCAGCAGTTCCGACAGGTTTACCTATGGCTACACCTTC
TRBV7-9	.	TRBJ1-6	.	CASSLARGGSPLHF	TGTGCCAGCAGCTTAGCCAGGGGTGGTTCACCCCTCCACTTT
TRBV30	.	TRBJ1-2	.	CAWSVQAVNYGYTF	TGTGCCTGGAGTGTACAGGCGGTAAACTATGGCTACACCTTC
TRBV28	.	TRBJ1-1	TRBD1	CASSLSHRGLRAFF	TGTGCCAGCAGTTTATCCCACAGGGGGCTTCGAGCTTTCTTT
TRBV14	.	TRBJ1-3	TRBD1	CASSPLGTAPGNTIYF	TGTGCCAGCAGCCCCCTTGGGACAGCTCCTGGAAACACCATATATTTT
TRBV9	.	TRBJ2-3	.	CASSRSSLTDTQYF	TGTGCCAGCAGCCGTAGTAGCCTCACAGATACGCAGTATTTT
TRBV5-6	few	TRBJ2-5	.	CASSLRGLETQYF	TGTGCCAGCAGCCTGCGGGGGCTCGAGACCCAGTACTTC
TRBV5-1	.	TRBJ2-5	.	CASSRSGEQETQYF	TGCGCCAGCAGCCGCTCGGGGGAGCAAGAGACCCAGTACTTC
TRBV5-6	.	TRBJ1-1	TRBD1	CASSFGHTGQGVNTEAFF	TGTGCCAGCAGCTTCGGTCACACGGGACAGGGGGTGAACACTGAAGCTTTCTTT
TRBV3-1/TRBV3-2	.	TRBJ2-5	.	CASSQVPSSETQYF	TGTGCCAGCAGCCAAGTCCCCTCGTCGGAGACCCAGTACTTC
TRBV18	.	TRBJ1-3	.	CASSPQNRLPGNTIYF	TGTGCCAGCTCCCCACAGAACAGGCTCCCTGGAAACACCATATATTTT
TRBV7-3	.	TRBJ2-1	TRBD1	CASSLRPGQVSNEQFF	TGTGCCAGCAGCTTACGACCGGGACAGGTTTCCAATGAGCAGTTCTTC
TRBV5-1	.	TRBJ2-1	.	CASSLDYSSYNEQFF	TGCGCCAGCAGCTTGGACTATAGCTCCTACAATGAGCAGTTCTTC
TRBV5-1	few	TRBJ2-3	TRBD2	CASSPGLAGGVDTQYF	TGCGCCAGCAGCCCCGGACTAGCGGGGGGGGTGGATACGCAGTATTTT
TRBV9	.	TRBJ1-5	.	CASSPQGSNQPQHF	TGTGCCAGCAGCCCACAGGGAAGCAATCAGCCCCAGCATTTT
TRBV14	.	TRBJ1-3	.	CASSPQLTGNTIYF	TGTGCCAGCAGCCCTCAACTCACTGGAAACACCATATATTTT